Each of the 2 T cell receptor beta chains below was sequenced from the same sample in a study of T cell clones after liver transplantation. TCRdb's table, derived via immunoSEQ multiplex PCR, lists solely in-frame clones and lacks some. The sample carries some 15,000 clones, nearly 95% recorded once. The sample in question was CD8+ T cells from blood, obtained before liver transplant. These receptors all stem from a human donor who received a liver transplant.

This sequence joins TRBV30 and TRBJ2-3; 12 bases match TRBD2. The CDR3 runs to 17 residues. Germline CDR1 reads GTSNPN; CDR2 reads SVGIG (reference sequence). Trimming cost V 2 bases and J 2 bases; bases outside gene matches: 8. This CDR3 reads CAWSLTGLAGTTDTQYF. The CDR3 nucleotides read TGTGCCTGGAGTTTGACCGGACTAGCGGGGACCACAGATACGCAGTATTTT.

This clone occurred once. The chain links TRBV6-6 to TRBJ2-1; D is unclear. This CDR3 comprises 14 residues. CDR1 MNHNY and CDR2 SVGAGI come from the germline V gene (reference sequence). V shed 3 bases and J shed 2 bases, with 8 bases lying between them. The CDR3 DNA reads TGTGCCAGCAGTTATAGCCGGACCTACAATGAGCAGTTCTTC. This encodes CASSYSRTYNEQFF.